The entry below gives a single T cell receptor (beta chain) sequence along with its context. The CDR3 runs to 15 residues. Germline V gene lookup returns CDR1 LGHNA and CDR2 YNFKEQ. V lost 0 bases to trimming and J lost 7 bases; unmatched junction nucleotides: 5. Assay: immunoSEQ multiplex PCR; the TCRdb copy retains only in-frame clones and omits some. This sample has about 200,000 clones, with more than 75% found just once. The sample belongs to a study of blood T cell repertoires in COVID-19. V gene TRBV4-2 combines with J gene TRBJ1-2; TRBD1 aligns across 10 bases. This TCR was recovered from a woman in her forties with acute COVID-19. Sequencing was done on a sample of PBMCs or T cells enriched from blood (not recorded which). The CDR3 nucleotides are TGTGCCAGCAGCCAAGATTCAGGACAGGGGGTTGGCTACACCTTC. Translated: CASSQDSGQGVGYTF.